This T cell receptor (beta chain) appears in the sequencing data of a study of T-cell reconstitution after alpha-beta-depleted transplantation in children. Using unique molecular identifiers, the investigators prepared the TCRbeta library. Using its own MiXCR run on the PCR reads, TCRdb lists one record per CDR3 protein. The repertoire holds 250,000 to 350,000 distinct CDR3 sequences, 20% to 30% seen once, with roughly 9.8% in the top ten. The CDR3 spans 16 residues. The ends were cut back, 3 bases at V and 2 bases at J, with 14 bases in the middle. Notes on the study in general: It was newly produced T cells that mostly accounted for T-cell counts and diversity one year after transplant. At day 60, the high TCRbeta diversity found in some patients originated from recipient T cells and thymic progenitors that had survived. Several hundred rapidly expanded clones from non-depleted graft cells reportedly supplied alpha-beta T cells about two months post-transplant.

Notes on this clonotype: The antigen is not known.

The rearrangement uses TRBV23-1 and TRBJ2-1; D is undetermined. TRBV23-1 has ORF status, its function being uncertain. The sample consisted of PBMCs, mostly from graft donor cells, taken 180 days after TCRalphabeta/CD19-depleted stem cell transplant. The sequence was collected from a male patient younger than 18 who had a stem cell transplant for acute lymphoblastic leukemia, so the T cells may come from the graft donor. CDR3 protein: CASSHPTSVTYNEQFF. The CDR3 DNA is TGCGCCAGCAGTCACCCGACATCGGTCACCTACAATGAGCAGTTCTTC.